This entry lists 30 T cell receptor beta chains sequenced from one sample in a study of cytomegalovirus exposure and HLA in healthy donors. Vbeta (60) and Jbeta (13) primers were used in the PCR. Repertoires were generated with immunoSEQ multiplex PCR, while TCRdb's copy carries only in-frame clones and drops some. The sample has roughly 220,000 clones, about 70% seen once. The sequencing input was PBMCs. The receptors here all came from a man in his forties or fifties in good health and CMV-seropositive.

CDR3 DNA sequence: TGTGCCAGCAGCTTAGACGGGGGGGAGGAGACCCAGTACTTC. Its translation: CASSLDGGEETQYF. The chain carries TRBV11-2 and TRBJ2-5, with 8 bases that match TRBD2. The CDR3 runs to 14 residues. V gave up 0 bases and J gave up 5 bases; unmatched junction bases: 2. Per germline, CDR1 SGHAT and CDR2 FQNNGV.

The chain combines TRBV5-4 with TRBJ1-2; 8 nucleotides agree with TRBD1. Germline assignment: CDR1 SGHNT and CDR2 YYREEE (reference sequence). The CDR3 has 14 residues. J lost 5 bases, V lost 4 bases, and 7 bases had no gene match. The CDR3 DNA reads TGTGCCAGCAGCCTGACAGGGGTTTTGTATGGCTACACCTTC. It is translated as CASSLTGVLYGYTF.

The chain combines TRBV5-1 with TRBJ1-1, with unresolved D. V was cut by 3 bases and J by 0 bases, with 12 bases left in between. This CDR3 region has 15 residues. Germline CDR1 reads SGHRS; CDR2 reads YFSETQ. Here the CDR3 DNA reads TGCGCCAGCAGCTCCGATTTTAGTGTGAACACTGAAGCTTTCTTT. This codes for CASSSDFSVNTEAFF.

This chain links TRBV18 with TRBJ1-6; D is uncertain. Germline V gene data show CDR1 as KGHSH and CDR2 as LQKENI. Trimming removed 0 bases at V and 0 bases at J, with 9 bases between. There are 17 residues in the CDR3. CDR3 loop: CASSPPRRSSYNSPLHF. In nucleotides, the CDR3 is TGTGCCAGCTCACCACCTCGGAGGAGCTCCTATAATTCACCCCTCCACTTT.

In regard to this clone: Other nucleotide sequences in the sample specify the same CDR3. The chain recombines TRBV27 with TRBJ1-6; D gene unclear. The CDR3 runs to 14 residues. Trimming stripped 6 bases from V and 6 bases from J, with 12 bases between. The germline CDR1 and CDR2 sequences are MNHEY and SMNVEV (reference sequence). DNA of the CDR3: TGTGCCAGCAGCTTGGGCAGCTCTAATTCACCCCTCCACTTT. This codes for CASSLGSSNSPLHF.

This rearrangement joins TRBV2 to TRBJ1-1, with a tentative D call TRBD1 (5 bases). This CDR3 contains 13 residues. Trimming left V 6 bases short and J 6 bases short, with 14 bases between. Germline values: CDR1 SNHLY, CDR2 FYNNEI. The CDR3: CASRMGWGAEAFF. The CDR3 DNA reads TGTGCCAGCAGGATGGGGTGGGGGGCTGAAGCTTTCTTT.

In this sample, this clone turned up once. This chain uses TRBV7-2 with TRBJ1-1; D not certain. The germline V gene has CDR1 SGHTA and CDR2 FQGNSA. The CDR3 has 13 residues. V was pared by 1 base and J by 3 bases, with 6 bases between. The CDR3 region is CASSLVGDTEAFF. Written as DNA, the CDR3 is TGTGCCAGCAGCTTAGTCGGGGACACTGAAGCTTTCTTT.

The V and J genes are TRBV29-1 and TRBJ1-5; D gene unclear. V was clipped by 7 bases and J by 3 bases, with 10 bases between them. Germline-derived CDR1 and CDR2 are SQVTM and ANQGSEA. The CDR3 has 12 residues. CDR3 sequence (DNA): TGCAGCGCTGGGGAGATCAATCAGCCCCAGCATTTT. Its protein is CSAGEINQPQHF. The whole variable domain, filled in from reference TRBV29-1 and TRBJ1-5, reads SAVISQKPSRDICQRGTSLTIQCQVDSQVTMMFWYRQQPGQSLTLIATANQGSEATYESGFVIDKFPISRPNLTFSTLTVSNMSPEDSSIYLCSAGEINQPQHFGDGTRLSIL.

This sequence joins TRBV6-1 and TRBJ2-7; 7 nucleotides agree with TRBD1. The germline CDR1 and CDR2 sequences are MNHNS and SASEGT. This CDR3 has 16 amino acids. Trimming cost V 2 bases and J 0 bases; bases outside gene matches: 7. CDR3 bases: TGTGCCAGCAGTGAATGGGGCAGGGGGAGCTCCTACGAGCAGTACTTC. Its protein product is CASSEWGRGSSYEQYF.

This clone occurred a few times. V usage is TRBV5-3 and J usage is TRBJ1-6; TRBD1 matches at 7 bases. TRBV5-3 is sorted into the ORF group, with uncertain function. The CDR3 spans 17 residues. V lost 3 bases to trimming and J lost 10 bases; unmatched junction nucleotides: 16. The CDR3, as DNA: TGTGCCAGAAGCTACAATGGGACAGCCAGGCGTAAATCACCCCTCCACTTT. Translated, it gives CARSYNGTARRKSPLHF.

The chain recombines TRBV27 with TRBJ1-1, with a possible D match to TRBD1 (5 bases). Germline assignment: CDR1 MNHEY and CDR2 SMNVEV (reference sequence). V was pared by 2 bases and J by 1 base, with 11 bases between. There are 15 residues in the CDR3. The CDR3 nucleotides are TGTGCCAGCAGTTTAGAGGTGGGGGGGAACACTGAAGCTTTCTTT. This codes for CASSLEVGGNTEAFF.

V usage is TRBV6-1 and J usage is TRBJ2-1; TRBD2 matches at 12 bases. This CDR3 has 18 amino acids. Trimming at V came to 2 bases and at J to 6 bases, leaving 11 bases not matched to a gene. Per germline, CDR1 MNHNS and CDR2 SASEGT. CDR3 residues: CASSEIPRLAGATNEQFF. As DNA, the CDR3 is TGTGCCAGCAGTGAAATCCCGAGACTAGCGGGGGCCACCAATGAGCAGTTCTTC.

The chain links TRBV6-1 to TRBJ1-1, with a tentative D call TRBD1 (6 bases). V was shortened by 9 bases and J by 4 bases, with 15 bases between the two germline ends. Germline CDR1 and CDR2: MNHNS and SASEGT. This CDR3 is built from 13 residues. CDR3 sequence reads: CASYREPGTEAFF. DNA of the CDR3: TGTGCCAGTTACAGGGAACCCGGCACTGAAGCTTTCTTT.

The chain is built from TRBV4-3 and TRBJ1-1; D might be TRBD1 (6 bases). V was cut by 4 bases and J by 1 base, with 16 bases left in between. The V gene's germline CDR1 is LGHNA and CDR2 YSLEER. CDR3 length: 16 residues. CDR3 sequence: CASSLWLDRQNTEAFF. The CDR3 bases are TGCGCCAGCAGCCTCTGGTTGGACAGACAGAACACTGAAGCTTTCTTT.

V and J are TRBV9 and TRBJ2-3; the D is unclear. Germline V gives CDR1 SGDLS, CDR2 YYNGEE. The CDR3 length is 15 residues. V gave up 0 bases and J gave up 0 bases, with 8 bases separating them. The CDR3 DNA follows: TGTGCCAGCAGCGTAGAGCCGGGTAGCACAGATACGCAGTATTTT. The encoded protein is CASSVEPGSTDTQYF.

The chain combines TRBV13 with TRBJ2-7, with D unclear. This CDR3 has 16 residues. V dropped 0 bases and J dropped 9 bases, with 21 bases sitting between them. The V gene's germline CDR1 is PRHDT and CDR2 FYEKMQ (reference sequence). The CDR3 sequence is CASSLGTAETYGGQYF. Written as DNA, the CDR3 is TGTGCCAGCAGCTTAGGTACGGCGGAGACCTACGGTGGGCAGTACTTC.

This clone occurred a few times. In nucleotides, the CDR3 is TGTGCCAGCAGCTTGCAGGGCGCGGAGACCCAGTACTTC. It translates to CASSLQGAETQYF. This sequence joins TRBV5-5 and TRBJ2-5; possibly TRBD1 for D (5 bases). CDR1 SGHKS and CDR2 YYEKEE come from the germline V gene (reference sequence). Trimming took off 1 base at V and 5 bases at J, with 9 bases between the two ends. The CDR3 consists of 13 residues. The whole variable domain, remainder taken from reference TRBV5-5 and TRBJ2-5, is DAGVTQSPTHLIKTRGQQVTLRCSPISGHKSVSWYQQVLGQGPQFIFQYYEKEERGRGNFPDRFSARQFPNYSSELNVNALLLGDSALYLCASSLQGAETQYFGPGTRLLVL.

The CDR3 reads CASSFDQFYNEQFF. The CDR3 nucleotides are TGTGCCAGCAGTTTTGATCAGTTTTACAATGAGCAGTTCTTC. V gene TRBV27 combines with J gene TRBJ2-1; D is unresolved. Germline lookup yields CDR1 MNHEY and CDR2 SMNVEV (reference sequence). V was cut by 3 bases and J by 4 bases, with 10 bases left in between. The CDR3 covers 14 residues.

The chain couples TRBV11-2 to TRBJ2-5; perhaps TRBD2 as D (6 bases). This CDR3 contains 16 residues. The germline V gene has CDR1 SGHAT and CDR2 FQNNGV. Deletions cut 0 bases from V and 1 base from J, with 12 bases between. The CDR3 bases are TGTGCCAGCAGCTTAGATCTGCTAGCGCTCCAAGAGACCCAGTACTTC. It is translated as CASSLDLLALQETQYF.

The rearrangement links TRBV14 to TRBJ1-2, with TRBD1 matching 7 bases. This CDR3 is 16 amino acids long. Trimming removed 2 bases from V and 4 bases from J; junction bases left unmatched: 10. In germline, CDR1 is SGHDN, CDR2 FVKESK. CDR3 coding DNA: TGTGCCAGCAGCCAACACCTAAGTGACAGGGTCTATGGCTACACCTTC. This encodes CASSQHLSDRVYGYTF. The full variable domain, rest sourced from reference TRBV14 and TRBJ1-2, is EAGVTQFPSHSVIEKGQTVTLRCDPISGHDNLYWYRRVMGKEIKFLLHFVKESKQDESGMPNNRFLAERTGGTYSTLKVQPAELEDSGVYFCASSQHLSDRVYGYTFGSGTRLTVV.

CDR3 sequence: CASSFTGGISEAFF. CDR3 nucleotide sequence: TGCGCCAGCAGCTTCACAGGGGGAATCTCTGAAGCTTTCTTT. The genes are TRBV5-1 and TRBJ1-1; 8 bases are shared with TRBD1. The CDR3 is 14 residues long. Trimming cost V 2 bases and J 6 bases; bases outside gene matches: 6. Germline V gene lookup returns CDR1 SGHRS and CDR2 YFSETQ.

V usage is TRBV27 and J usage is TRBJ1-1, with D possibly matching TRBD1 (5 bases). This CDR3 has 16 amino acids. Trimming removed 2 bases at V and 5 bases at J, with 18 bases between. CDR1 is MNHEY and CDR2 is SMNVEV in the germline V gene (reference sequence). This CDR3 reads CASSLGKSGGATEAFF. CDR3 sequence (DNA): TGTGCCAGCAGTTTAGGGAAGTCCGGGGGAGCGACTGAAGCTTTCTTT.

The gene calls are TRBV5-4 and TRBJ2-1; D ambiguous. V lost 5 bases to trimming and J lost 9 bases, with 12 bases between them. CDR3 length: 12 amino acids. Per germline, CDR1 SGHNT and CDR2 YYREEE (reference sequence). The CDR3 coding sequence is TGTGCCAGCAGGCCCGCCGGCGGTGAGCAGTTCTTC. Its translation: CASRPAGGEQFF.

This chain uses TRBV6-4 with TRBJ2-7; unclear D gene. In germline, CDR1 is MRHNA, CDR2 SNTAGT. Between the trimmed V and J ends, which lost 4 bases and 2 bases, there was a span of 15 bases. The length of the CDR3 is 15 residues. CDR3 loop: CASSVTIPLTYEQYF. CDR3 nucleotides: TGTGCCAGCAGTGTGACAATCCCCCTCACCTACGAGCAGTACTTC.

The gene calls are TRBV5-4 and TRBJ2-5; the D gene is possibly TRBD1 (5 bases). This CDR3 has 13 amino acids. The germline V and J ends were trimmed by 3 bases and 5 bases, with 11 bases remaining between them. Germline V gene data show CDR1 as SGHNT and CDR2 as YYREEE (reference sequence). CDR3 sequence (DNA): TGTGCCAGCAGCTCCCCAGGGCGGGAGACCCAGTACTTC. The encoded protein is CASSSPGRETQYF.

The sample holds a few counts of this clone. The chain couples TRBV18 to TRBJ1-1; TRBD1 aligns across 8 bases. The CDR3 spans 16 residues. Germline CDR1 is KGHSH and CDR2 is LQKENI. V dropped 4 bases and J dropped 1; count of bases not matched to a gene: 8. The CDR3 coding sequence is TGTGCCAGCTCACTCCTCCGGACAGGGTGGAACACTGAAGCTTTCTTT. Its protein product is CASSLLRTGWNTEAFF.

The CDR3 DNA follows: TGTGCCAGTAGTGCTCTCCGGGACAGGGGGTCGGGTTGGGCTTTCTTT. Residues: CASSALRDRGSGWAFF. The chain combines TRBV19 with TRBJ1-1, with 11 bases fitting TRBD1. Germline assignment: CDR1 LNHDA and CDR2 SQIVND (reference sequence). V shed 5 bases and J 11 bases; nucleotides not matched to a gene: 16. The CDR3 contains 16 residues.

The rearrangement joins TRBV6-1 to TRBJ2-1; D remains unclear. The CDR3 covers 11 residues. CDR1 and CDR2 from the germline V gene are MNHNS and SASEGT. The V end lost 10 bases, the J end lost 7 bases, and 11 bases lay between the germline ends. The CDR3 protein is CATLNPNEQFF. The DNA for the CDR3 is TGTGCCACCCTAAATCCGAATGAGCAGTTCTTC.

The chain links TRBV19 to TRBJ2-7, with 7 nucleotides matching TRBD1. J gave up 1 base and V 7 bases, and 7 bases lay outside the gene matches. The CDR3 runs to 14 residues. The germline V gene has CDR1 LNHDA and CDR2 SQIVND (reference sequence). CDR3 protein: CASTGDRNSYEQYF. CDR3 nucleotides: TGTGCCAGTACCGGGGACAGAAATTCCTACGAGCAGTACTTC.

This clone was counted a single time. The J gene is TRBJ1-6, the V gene TRBV10-3, with D tentatively TRBD1 (6 bases). This CDR3 contains 14 residues. Per the germline V gene, CDR1 is ENHRY and CDR2 is SYGVKD. The V end was cut by 3 bases, the J end by 7 bases, with 10 bases between. CDR3: CAISDGQGNSPLHF. CDR3 nucleotide sequence: TGTGCCATCAGTGACGGGCAGGGGAATTCACCCCTCCACTTT.